The entry below gives a single T cell receptor beta chain sequence along with its context. These data originate in a study of blood T cell repertoires in COVID-19. Generated by immunoSEQ multiplex PCR, the TCRdb table keeps only in-frame clones and is missing some. This table has approximately 61,000 clones, 65% to 85% appearing once. CDR3 length equals 20 residues. Germline values: CDR1 SGDLS, CDR2 YYNGEE. V gave up 4 bases and J gave up 3 bases, with 32 bases separating them. The sequenced sample was peripheral blood. The clonotype comes from a woman in her sixties or seventies with acute or convalescent COVID-19. V usage is TRBV9 and J usage is TRBJ2-7, with a tentative D call TRBD1 (6 bases). DNA for the CDR3: TGTGCCAGCAGCCTCAAGTCCAGCGGACAGACGAGAAGGTCCGGCTACGAGCAGTACTTC. It is translated as CASSLKSSGQTRRSGYEQYF. Looking up the rest from reference TRBV9 and TRBJ2-7 gives the full variable domain: DSGVTQTPKHLITATGQRVTLRCSPRSGDLSVYWYQQSLDQGLQFLIQYYNGEERAKGNILERFSAQQFPDLHSELNLSSLELGDSALYFCASSLKSSGQTRRSGYEQYFGPGTRLTVT.